This T cell receptor beta chain was found in a study of beta chain features in type 1 diabetes. Study at large: In all, about 100,000,000 sorted cells from all samples were analyzed.

Regarding the study as a whole: Whether HLA type influences TCRB rearrangement remained unresolved here. Type 1 diabetes patients had TCRB CDR3s that were shorter (moderately but significantly so) in all four CD4+ subsets.

Every sorted population was more than 95% pure. The authors reverse transcribed all of the isolated RNA, so sequencing captured expressed TCRB transcripts. Method: immunoSEQ multiplex PCR; TCRdb's copy keeps in-frame clones and lacks some. The table includes hundreds of thousands of clones, over 10% detected once. As to this clone: No antigen is known for it.

V was shortened by 5 bases and J by 6 bases, with 8 bases between the two germline ends. Germline CDR1 SNHLY, CDR2 FYNNEI. The CDR3 covers 12 residues. This clonotype was sampled from a man between 18 and 35 years old with type 1 diabetes. Sequencing was done on a sample of naive CD4+ T cells from blood. The rearrangement uses TRBV2 and TRBJ2-1, with a tentative D call TRBD2 (5 bases). CDR3 protein: CASSSSRNEQFF. CDR3 coding DNA: TGTGCCAGCAGTTCTAGCCGCAATGAGCAGTTCTTC.